The 27 T cell receptor beta chains below come from one sample, sequenced in a study of cytomegalovirus exposure and HLA in healthy donors. TCRdb keeps only in-frame clones here, not all; method: immunoSEQ multiplex PCR. The table has about 88,000 clones, 96% seen once. The sample taken for sequencing was PBMCs. All receptors come from a man between 18 and 29 years old in good health and CMV-seronegative.

The chain uses TRBV5-1 and TRBJ2-1, with D perhaps TRBD1 (5 bases). The CDR3 sequence is 17 residues long. Trimming took 0 bases from V and 1 from J, leaving 14 bases between them. Germline CDR1 reads SGHRS; CDR2 reads YFSETQ. CDR3 loop: CASSLVGPAGSYNEQFF. The CDR3 DNA is TGCGCCAGCAGCTTGGTGGGGCCGGCTGGATCCTACAATGAGCAGTTCTTC.

This chain joins TRBV4-1 and TRBJ1-4; TRBD1 is a possible D gene (5 bases). This CDR3 has 16 residues. Germline V gene data show CDR1 as MGHRA and CDR2 as YSYEKL. Between the trimmed V and J ends, which lost 4 bases and 8 bases, there was a span of 20 bases. CDR3 nucleotides: TGCGCCAGCAGCCGCGACCAACAGGTAATCGACGAAAAACTGTTTTTT. Protein sequence: CASSRDQQVIDEKLFF.

The chain recombines TRBV19 with TRBJ2-6; TRBD1 matches 9 bases. This CDR3 is 17 amino acids long. Trimming took 7 bases from V and 0 from J; bases not matched to a gene: 7. In germline, CDR1 is LNHDA, CDR2 SQIVND (reference sequence). The CDR3 loop is CASTGGQGSSGANVLTF. CDR3 sequence (DNA): TGTGCCAGTACCGGAGGACAGGGGAGCTCTGGGGCCAACGTCCTGACTTTC. Full variable domain (rest looked up from reference TRBV19 and TRBJ2-6): DGGITQSPKYLFRKEGQNVTLSCEQNLNHDAMYWYRQDPGQGLRLIYYSQIVNDFQKGDIAEGYSVSREKKESFPLTVTSAQKNPTAFYLCASTGGQGSSGANVLTFGAGSRLTVL.

V usage is TRBV5-1 and J usage is TRBJ2-7; a possible D gene is TRBD1 (5 bases). V was cut by 6 bases and J by 2 bases, with 21 bases left in between. The CDR3 loop spans 16 amino acids. Germline V gene lookup returns CDR1 SGHRS and CDR2 YFSETQ. CDR3 nucleotides: TGCGCCAGCAACGCCGGCCCTACAGACAGAGCCTACGAGCAGTACTTC. It specifies CASNAGPTDRAYEQYF.

The chain carries TRBV15 and TRBJ2-1, with 9 bases that match TRBD1. Germline trimming cut 0 bases from V and 3 bases from J; bases unmatched to any gene: 6. Germline CDR1 LNHNV, CDR2 YYDKDF (reference sequence). The CDR3 is 17 residues long. In DNA form, the CDR3 reads TGTGCCACCAGCAGAGACCGGGACAGGGTTTTCTACAATGAGCAGTTCTTC. Protein: CATSRDRDRVFYNEQFF.

The rearrangement joins TRBV4-1 to TRBJ2-3; TRBD1 is a possible D gene (5 bases). Germline assignment: CDR1 MGHRA and CDR2 YSYEKL. CDR3 size: 15 residues. V was shortened by 0 bases and J by 10 bases, with 17 bases between the two germline ends. The CDR3 sequence is CASSQDMGPLQPQYF. The CDR3 DNA reads TGCGCCAGCAGCCAAGATATGGGGCCTTTACAGCCGCAGTATTTT.

V gene TRBV7-9 combines with J gene TRBJ2-1, with a possible D match to TRBD2 (5 bases). The CDR3 has 16 amino acids. Germline-derived CDR1 and CDR2 are SEHNR and FQNEAQ (reference sequence). Trimming removed 1 base from V and 5 bases from J, with 15 bases in between. CDR3 protein: CASSLVGRTPNNEQFF. CDR3 bases: TGTGCCAGCAGCTTAGTCGGACGGACTCCCAACAATGAGCAGTTCTTC. Combining the CDR3 with reference TRBV7-9 and TRBJ2-1 gives the whole variable domain DTGVSQNPRHKITKRGQNVTFRCDPISEHNRLYWYRQTLGQGPEFLTYFQNEAQLEKSRLLSDRFSAERPKGSFSTLEIQRTEQGDSAMYLCASSLVGRTPNNEQFFGPGTRLTVL.

This clone was counted only a few times. The V gene is TRBV6-5, the J gene TRBJ1-2; 7 bases agree with TRBD1. CDR1 and CDR2 from the germline V gene are MNHEY and SVGAGI. The CDR3 has 15 residues. With V trimmed by 0 bases and J by 8 bases, 9 bases remained unmatched. The CDR3: CASSYSHRGTEGYTF. In DNA, the CDR3 is TGTGCCAGCAGTTACTCACACAGGGGAACGGAAGGCTACACCTTC.

This sequence joins TRBV11-3 and TRBJ2-1; 12 positions match TRBD2. Germline V gives CDR1 SGHNT, CDR2 YENEEA. Trimming at V came to 6 bases and at J to 7 bases, leaving 13 bases not matched to a gene. The CDR3 extends over 17 amino acids. CDR3 region: CASRSPWASGRANEQFF. As DNA, the CDR3 is TGTGCCAGCAGATCCCCGTGGGCTAGCGGGAGGGCAAATGAGCAGTTCTTC.

As for this clone: The junction does not match germline at one end; this may be a read error. The genes are TRBV4-1 and TRBJ1-2; unclear D gene. The germline V gene encodes CDR1 MGHRA and CDR2 YSYEKL. The CDR3 covers 15 residues. The CDR3 loop is CASSQADRENFGYTF. CDR3 bases: TGCGCCAGCAGCCAAGCGGATAGGGAGAACTTTGGCTACACCTTC.

This clone was observed once. This chain uses TRBV29-1 with TRBJ1-5; 7 bases match TRBD1. V shed 6 bases, J shed 4 bases, and the junction held 6 bases outside the gene matches. This CDR3 has 13 residues. Germline loops: CDR1 SQVTM, CDR2 ANQGSEA. DNA for the CDR3: TGCAGCGTAGCCGACAGGGTTAATCAGCCCCAGCATTTT. As protein: CSVADRVNQPQHF.

The chain couples TRBV9 to TRBJ1-2, with a possible D match to TRBD1 (6 bases). V was cut by 0 bases and J by 4 bases, with 22 bases left in between. The CDR3 runs 18 residues. Germline V lookup: CDR1 SGDLS, CDR2 YYNGEE. CDR3 protein: CASSVGNREGFDGYGYTF. CDR3 nucleotides: TGTGCCAGCAGCGTAGGGAACAGGGAAGGTTTCGATGGCTATGGCTACACCTTC.

J is TRBJ1-2 and V is TRBV5-4; 9 bases map to TRBD1. CDR1 and CDR2 (germline): SGHNT, YYREEE (reference sequence). This CDR3 is built from 15 residues. The J segment lost 7 bases and the V segment lost 0 bases, leaving 7 bases of the junction unmatched. CDR3 protein: CASSLALDRGFGYTF. The CDR3 DNA reads TGTGCCAGCAGCTTGGCCCTGGACAGGGGCTTTGGCTACACCTTC.

The V call is TRBV6-5, the J call TRBJ1-5; TRBD1 is a possible D gene (6 bases). V was pared by 6 bases and J by 5 bases, with 17 bases between. The CDR3 is 15 residues long. CDR1 is MNHEY and CDR2 is SVGAGI in the germline V gene. In DNA form, the CDR3 reads TGTGCCAGCAGGATGGGGGGCGCGGGGGATCAGCCCCAGCATTTT. Translation gives CASRMGGAGDQPQHF.

The count of this clone is one. V and J are TRBV10-3 and TRBJ1-2, with a weak D call TRBD1 (6 bases). The CDR3 contains 14 residues. Per germline, CDR1 ENHRY and CDR2 SYGVKD. Trimming left V 3 bases short and J 7 bases short, with 15 bases between. In DNA form, the CDR3 reads TGTGCCATCAGTGAAGATCCGACAGGCAGTGGCTACACCTTC. Translation: CAISEDPTGSGYTF.

This chain connects TRBV10-3 to TRBJ1-2; no definite D call. CDR1 is ENHRY, CDR2 SYGVKD, per germline. Trimming shortened V by 3 bases and J by 4 bases, and 6 bases separated the two germline ends. There are 12 residues in the CDR3. This chain's CDR3 is CAISERSYGYTF. The CDR3 coding sequence is TGTGCCATCAGTGAACGGAGCTATGGCTACACCTTC.

The chain joins TRBV28 to TRBJ2-7, with 11 bases matching TRBD2. The CDR3 consists of 14 residues. Per germline, CDR1 MDHEN and CDR2 SYDVKM. V lost 5 bases and J lost 7; bases outside the gene matches: 7. CDR3 nucleotides: TGTGCCAGCAGTCTAGGCCTAGCGGGAGGAGAGCAGTACTTC. This encodes CASSLGLAGGEQYF.

This chain uses TRBV11-2 with TRBJ2-1; 11 bases agree with TRBD2. The germline gives CDR1 SGHAT, CDR2 FQNNGV. V shed 6 bases and J 6 bases; nucleotides not matched to a gene: 7. The CDR3 is 15 residues long. In DNA, the CDR3 is TGTGCCAGCAGGCTACTAGCGGGAGTAGGCAATGAGCAGTTCTTC. Translated, it gives CASRLLAGVGNEQFF.

This chain uses TRBV30 with TRBJ1-1, with D perhaps TRBD1 (6 bases). V was cut by 4 bases and J by 3 bases, with 12 bases left in between. This CDR3 has 13 amino acids. CDR1 and CDR2 from the germline V gene are GTSNPN and SVGIG (reference sequence). The CDR3 region has the DNA TGTGCCTGGAATCGACAGGTACACACTGAAGCTTTCTTT. Translating it yields CAWNRQVHTEAFF.

The CDR3 sequence is CASSRGQLNTEAFF. CDR3 nucleotide sequence: TGTGCCAGCAGCAGGGGGCAGTTGAACACTGAAGCTTTCTTT. The rearrangement joins TRBV2 to TRBJ1-1, with 8 bases that match TRBD1. Looked up from germline, CDR1 is SNHLY and CDR2 is FYNNEI. This CDR3 has 14 amino acids. Germline trimming cut 6 bases from V and 0 bases from J; bases unmatched to any gene: 3.

The chain couples TRBV5-1 to TRBJ2-2; D unresolved. The CDR3 has 18 amino acids. Germline CDR1 and CDR2: SGHRS and YFSETQ. The V and J ends lost 0 bases and 2 bases respectively, with 17 bases between them. CDR3: CASSLDPRSGGNTGELFF. The CDR3 nucleotides are TGCGCCAGCAGCTTGGATCCGCGGTCCGGCGGTAACACCGGGGAGCTGTTTTTT.

This chain links TRBV5-1 with TRBJ1-6, with 9 bases aligning to TRBD1. The CDR3 contains 15 residues. Germline trimming cut 4 bases from V and 8 bases from J; bases unmatched to any gene: 7. The V gene's germline CDR1 is SGHRS and CDR2 YFSETQ. CDR3 coding DNA: TGCGCCAGCAGCGAAACCGGACAGGGGTATTCACCCCTCCACTTT. Encoded protein: CASSETGQGYSPLHF.

CDR3 sequence reads: CASSETSRGTDTQYF. The CDR3 DNA reads TGTGCCAGCAGTGAAACTAGCCGGGGCACAGATACGCAGTATTTT. The rearrangement joins TRBV6-1 to TRBJ2-3, with D perhaps TRBD2 (6 bases). V lost 2 bases and J lost 1, with 10 bases in between. Germline CDR1 is MNHNS and CDR2 is SASEGT. The CDR3 is made up of 15 amino acids.

The chain couples TRBV19 to TRBJ2-3, with D possibly matching TRBD2 (5 bases). Trimming cost V 5 bases and J 0 bases, with 15 bases left between them. Germline-derived CDR1 and CDR2 are LNHDA and SQIVND (reference sequence). The CDR3 has 16 residues. The CDR3 DNA follows: TGTGCCAGTAGTCCCCTCAGCGGATTTAGCACAGATACGCAGTATTTT. Protein product: CASSPLSGFSTDTQYF. The full variable domain, in which reference TRBV19 and TRBJ2-3 provide the parts outside the CDR3, is DGGITQSPKYLFRKEGQNVTLSCEQNLNHDAMYWYRQDPGQGLRLIYYSQIVNDFQKGDIAEGYSVSREKKESFPLTVTSAQKNPTAFYLCASSPLSGFSTDTQYFGPGTRLTVL.

This chain links TRBV19 with TRBJ2-1, with 9 bases that match TRBD2. The CDR3 is 15 amino acids. V gave up 4 bases and J gave up 4 bases; unmatched junction bases: 5. The germline gives CDR1 LNHDA, CDR2 SQIVND (reference sequence). The CDR3 nucleotides are TGTGCCAGTAGTACTCAGACTAGCGGATACAATGAGCAGTTCTTC. Translated: CASSTQTSGYNEQFF.

This sequence joins TRBV25-1 and TRBJ1-4; D remains ambiguous. CDR1 and CDR2 from the germline V gene are MGHDK and SYGVNS. CDR3 length: 12 amino acids. The V gene lost 7 bases and the J gene lost 10 bases, with 13 bases spanning the gap. CDR3 sequence (DNA): TGTGCCAGCACATCGGCGACGGGAAAACTGTTTTTT. This codes for CASTSATGKLFF.

The chain is built from TRBV5-1 and TRBJ1-5; D call uncertain. Germline values: CDR1 SGHRS, CDR2 YFSETQ. The CDR3 has 13 residues. Trimming removed 7 bases from V and 0 bases from J, with 8 bases in between. Here the CDR3 DNA reads TGCGCCAGCCGAGAGTATAGCAATCAGCCCCAGCATTTT. Translation: CASREYSNQPQHF.